Listed below are T cell receptor beta chains from one sample, sequenced in a study of shared clonotypes between healthy human individuals. The assay was immunoSEQ multiplex PCR, and TCRdb's table has in-frame clones only and misses some. The sample gives roughly 76,000 clones, 60% to 65% of which show up once; roughly 49% is in the top ten. Sequenced material: memory CD8+ T cells sorted from blood. Receptor source: a man aged 25 to 40 in good health. The conserved cysteine and the conserved F or W are not part of the CDR3 here. D genes are given only for firm matches.

>.|TRBV4-3|TRBJ2-7
ASSLEQGPAYEQY
>.|TRBV7-6|TRBJ2-7
ASSLEGGPPYEQY
>.|TRBV4-3|TRBJ1-4
ASSQVAIVDEKLF
>.|TRBV28|TRBJ1-2
ASSRAYGYT
>.|TRBV6-1|TRBJ2-4
ASSEAGDGGKNIQY
>TRBD2|TRBV10-3|TRBJ2-2
AISVRLAGGLKTNTGELF
>.|TRBV7-9|TRBJ2-1
ASSSIKSSYNEQF
>TRBD2|TRBV6-4|TRBJ2-3
ASSRLAGGADTQY
>.|TRBV7-2|TRBJ2-1
ASSLVAALELNEQF
>TRBD2|TRBV6-1|TRBJ2-5
ASSDPDTSGSLKVETQY
>.|TRBV2|TRBJ1-2
ASSEIGNYGYT
>.|TRBV10-3|TRBJ2-7
ASSPLGRNNEQY
>.|TRBV28|TRBJ2-1
AIGGGEFAYNEQF
>.|TRBV6-5|TRBJ2-3
ASSEGVEADTQY
>TRBD1|TRBV7-2|TRBJ2-7
ASSNPGTGLWEQY
>TRBD2|TRBV18|TRBJ2-7
ASSPGAGGPTDEQY
>.|TRBV4-3|TRBJ2-7
ASSQDLNYEQY
>.|TRBV6-6|TRBJ1-4
ASRRTQGEKLF
>.|TRBV7-8|TRBJ2-6
ASSLGFGANVLT
>.|TRBV9|TRBJ1-3
ASSVPQGTPLLWESGAGNTIY
>.|TRBV6-6|TRBJ2-7
ASSDEVHEQY
>.|TRBV19|TRBJ1-3
ASGVAGISGNTIY
>.|TRBV9|TRBJ1-4
ASSPRGGTNEKLF
>TRBD2|TRBV7-2|TRBJ2-1
ASSYTSDYNEQF
>.|TRBV4-3|TRBJ2-1
ASSARAVLYNEQF
>TRBD2|TRBV15|TRBJ2-1
ATSTRAGVGADEQF
>.|TRBV6-6|TRBJ1-5
ASSASGQPQH
>TRBD2|TRBV2|TRBJ2-3
ASSESAGRGLDTQY
>TRBD1|TRBV28|TRBJ2-3
ASSDNTGGPTDTQY
>.|TRBV4-1|TRBJ2-3
ASSAPGADTQY
>TRBD1|TRBV29-1|TRBJ2-7
SVTQGATYEQY
>TRBD2|TRBV6-5|TRBJ2-7
ASRIAGGHYEQY
>.|TRBV7-9|TRBJ1-2
ASSLAMRTPNYGYT
>TRBD1|TRBV19|TRBJ2-3
ASSIDRTGADTQY
>.|TRBV11-3|TRBJ2-1
ASSSIGGEQF
>.|TRBV27|TRBJ2-2
ASSSTMSTGELF
>.|TRBV27|TRBJ2-4
ASSLSRGRGIQY
>.|TRBV5-4|TRBJ2-7
ASSLSGYEQY
>TRBD2|TRBV4-3|TRBJ2-7
ASSPPSGYEQY
>TRBD2|TRBV7-9|TRBJ2-1
ASSSGGLAAYNEQF
>.|TRBV11-2|TRBJ2-3
ASSLAAWRGEDTQY
>.|TRBV7-9|TRBJ1-3
ASGPDSGNTIY
>TRBD1|TRBV10-3|TRBJ1-5
AISGDSPNQPQH
>.|TRBV29-1|TRBJ1-1
SVNPGHTEAF
>.|TRBV4-3|TRBJ2-3
ASSQEARVITDTQY
>.|TRBV6-4|TRBJ2-2
ASSDSSGAGELF
>TRBD1|TRBV27|TRBJ1-5
ASSGTGVVNQPQH
>.|TRBV5-4|TRBJ2-5
ASSQARVGKTQY
>.|TRBV7-2|TRBJ2-7
ASSLVSYEQY
>TRBD2|TRBV6-5|TRBJ2-1
ASTQRGTYNEQF
>TRBD2|TRBV5-1|TRBJ2-7
ASSPKVSSGYEQY
>.|TRBV14|TRBJ2-1
ASSQRTGYNEQF
>.|TRBV7-3|TRBJ2-1
ASSPRDRVSYNEQF